These T cell receptor beta chains were read from a single sample in a study of blood T cell repertoires in COVID-19. Some clones are missing from TCRdb's copy, which holds only in-frame ones; the method was immunoSEQ multiplex PCR. This sample has 490,000 or so clones, with roughly 90% found just once. The source material was PBMCs or T cells enriched from blood (not recorded which). These receptors were collected from a woman aged 40 to 50 who had recovered from COVID-19. Both conserved end residues are part of each CDR3. The D gene is left open where the match is weak. Only some rows state a clone size, as once, few, many or a class for expanded clones.

v_call: TRBV6-2/TRBV6-3
cdr3_length: 14
j_call: TRBJ2-7
clone_size: few
d_call: NA
cdr3_aa: CASSYSRGPDEQYF
cdr3_nt: TGTGCCAGCAGTTACTCGCGGGGGCCCGACGAGCAGTACTTC

v_call: TRBV7-2
cdr3_length: 16
j_call: TRBJ2-3
clone_size: NA
d_call: TRBD2
cdr3_aa: CASSPLGLAGTDTQYF
cdr3_nt: TGTGCCAGCAGCCCTCTGGGACTAGCCGGCACAGATACGCAGTATTTT

v_call: TRBV2
cdr3_length: 14
j_call: TRBJ2-5
clone_size: NA
d_call: NA
cdr3_aa: CASSSTVPRETQYF
cdr3_nt: TGTGCCAGCAGTTCGACTGTCCCCCGGGAGACCCAGTACTTC

v_call: TRBV5-6
cdr3_length: 15
j_call: TRBJ2-1
clone_size: NA
d_call: TRBD2
cdr3_aa: CASSKTGTSGYEQFF
cdr3_nt: TGTGCCAGCAGCAAAACCGGGACTAGCGGTTATGAGCAGTTCTTC

v_call: TRBV12-5
cdr3_length: 16
j_call: TRBJ2-3
clone_size: NA
d_call: TRBD2
cdr3_aa: CASGLGSGSGTDTQYF
cdr3_nt: TGTGCTAGTGGTTTGGGTAGCGGGAGTGGCACAGATACGCAGTATTTT

v_call: TRBV4-3
cdr3_length: 15
j_call: TRBJ1-4
clone_size: NA
d_call: NA
cdr3_aa: CASSRAGTNNEKLFF
cdr3_nt: TGCGCCAGCAGCCGAGCAGGAACAAATAATGAAAAACTGTTTTTT

v_call: TRBV2
cdr3_length: 15
j_call: TRBJ2-7
clone_size: NA
d_call: TRBD1
cdr3_aa: CASSEDRGWSYEQYF
cdr3_nt: TGTGCCAGCAGTGAAGACAGGGGTTGGTCCTACGAGCAGTACTTC

v_call: TRBV12-5
cdr3_length: 15
j_call: TRBJ2-7
clone_size: NA
d_call: TRBD1
cdr3_aa: CASGLPDRASYEQYF
cdr3_nt: TGTGCTAGTGGTTTGCCCGACAGGGCTTCCTACGAGCAGTACTTC

v_call: TRBV6-5
cdr3_length: 15
j_call: TRBJ2-3
clone_size: NA
d_call: NA
cdr3_aa: CASSYSRLSTDTQYF
cdr3_nt: TGTGCCAGCAGTTACTCGAGACTCAGCACAGATACGCAGTATTTT

v_call: TRBV11-1
cdr3_length: 16
j_call: TRBJ1-2
clone_size: NA
d_call: NA
cdr3_aa: CASSDYQDSVVVGYTF
cdr3_nt: TGTGCCAGCAGCGATTATCAGGACTCCGTTGTCGTAGGCTACACCTTC

v_call: TRBV7-2
cdr3_length: 13
j_call: TRBJ1-1
clone_size: NA
d_call: NA
cdr3_aa: CASSLYREAGAFF
cdr3_nt: TGTGCCAGCAGCTTATACAGGGAAGCAGGAGCTTTCTTT

v_call: TRBV5-4
cdr3_length: 16
j_call: TRBJ2-3
clone_size: NA
d_call: NA
cdr3_aa: CASSLGLVNQGGTQYF
cdr3_nt: TGTGCCAGCAGCTTGGGACTCGTTAACCAGGGAGGTACGCAGTATTTT

v_call: TRBV20-1
cdr3_length: 14
j_call: TRBJ2-5
clone_size: NA
d_call: TRBD1
cdr3_aa: CSAIDRGRTETQYF
cdr3_nt: TGCAGTGCTATTGACAGGGGGCGGACGGAGACCCAGTACTTC

v_call: TRBV11-2
cdr3_length: 16
j_call: TRBJ1-1
clone_size: NA
d_call: NA
cdr3_aa: CASSLVGIGGTTEAFF
cdr3_nt: TGTGCCAGCAGCTTAGTGGGTATTGGCGGGACCACTGAAGCTTTCTTT

v_call: TRBV7-2
cdr3_length: 14
j_call: TRBJ2-3
clone_size: NA
d_call: NA
cdr3_aa: CASSLPPSTDTQYF
cdr3_nt: TGTGCCAGCAGCCTACCCCCTAGCACAGATACGCAGTATTTT

v_call: TRBV9
cdr3_length: 14
j_call: TRBJ2-1
clone_size: NA
d_call: NA
cdr3_aa: CASSVELARDEQFF
cdr3_nt: TGTGCCAGCAGCGTAGAACTAGCCCGTGATGAGCAGTTCTTC

v_call: TRBV19
cdr3_length: 12
j_call: TRBJ2-7
clone_size: NA
d_call: TRBD2
cdr3_aa: CASTYTGTSGNF
cdr3_nt: TGTGCCAGTACCTATACCGGGACTAGCGGGAACTTC

v_call: TRBV5-4
cdr3_length: 15
j_call: TRBJ2-7
clone_size: NA
d_call: NA
cdr3_aa: CASSLPDRFPYEQYF
cdr3_nt: TGTGCCAGCAGCCTACCCGACAGGTTCCCCTACGAGCAGTACTTC

v_call: TRBV6-5
cdr3_length: 13
j_call: TRBJ1-2
clone_size: NA
d_call: NA
cdr3_aa: CASSYGQNYGYTF
cdr3_nt: TGTGCCAGCAGCTACGGGCAGAACTATGGCTACACCTTC

v_call: TRBV27
cdr3_length: 15
j_call: TRBJ2-7
clone_size: NA
d_call: NA
cdr3_aa: CASSRLGSRGYEQYF
cdr3_nt: TGTGCCAGCAGTCGACTCGGGTCTCGGGGCTACGAGCAGTACTTC

v_call: TRBV19
cdr3_length: 15
j_call: TRBJ2-7
clone_size: NA
d_call: TRBD2
cdr3_aa: CASSIVGGPNYEQYF
cdr3_nt: TGTGCCAGTAGTATAGTGGGAGGGCCCAACTACGAGCAGTACTTC

v_call: TRBV27
cdr3_length: 18
j_call: TRBJ2-7
clone_size: NA
d_call: NA
cdr3_aa: CASSLTSLRGLIAYEQYF
cdr3_nt: TGTGCCAGCAGCCTAACGTCTCTAAGAGGGCTAATAGCCTACGAGCAGTACTTC

v_call: TRBV15
cdr3_length: 14
j_call: TRBJ2-5
clone_size: NA
d_call: NA
cdr3_aa: CATSERGSVETQYF
cdr3_nt: TGTGCCACCAGCGAGAGAGGCAGCGTTGAGACCCAGTACTTC

v_call: TRBV6-5
cdr3_length: 14
j_call: TRBJ1-6
clone_size: NA
d_call: NA
cdr3_aa: CASSYSSGNSPLHF
cdr3_nt: TGTGCCAGCAGTTACTCTTCGGGGAATTCACCCCTCCACTTT

v_call: TRBV5-1
cdr3_length: 18
j_call: TRBJ2-3
clone_size: NA
d_call: TRBD2
cdr3_aa: CASSLATSGRASRDTQYF
cdr3_nt: TGCGCCAGCAGCTTGGCAACTAGCGGGAGGGCCTCAAGAGATACGCAGTATTTT

v_call: TRBV6-2/TRBV6-3
cdr3_length: 14
j_call: TRBJ1-3
clone_size: NA
d_call: NA
cdr3_aa: CASSYGPVGNTIYF
cdr3_nt: TGTGCCAGCAGTTACGGGCCGGTAGGAAACACCATATATTTT

v_call: TRBV13
cdr3_length: 15
j_call: TRBJ1-3
clone_size: NA
d_call: NA
cdr3_aa: CASSHRFSSGNTIYF
cdr3_nt: TGTGCCAGCAGCCACAGGTTTTCCTCTGGAAACACCATATATTTT

v_call: TRBV11-3
cdr3_length: 16
j_call: TRBJ1-2
clone_size: NA
d_call: TRBD1
cdr3_aa: CASSSHPRTGNYGYTF
cdr3_nt: TGTGCCAGCAGCTCTCACCCACGGACAGGGAACTATGGCTACACCTTC

v_call: TRBV9
cdr3_length: 16
j_call: TRBJ2-1
clone_size: NA
d_call: TRBD2
cdr3_aa: CASSVGGTIPQNEQFF
cdr3_nt: TGTGCCAGCAGCGTAGGCGGGACTATTCCCCAAAATGAGCAGTTCTTC

v_call: TRBV4-1
cdr3_length: 15
j_call: TRBJ1-2
clone_size: NA
d_call: TRBD1
cdr3_aa: CASSQEWDREWGYTF
cdr3_nt: TGCGCCAGCAGCCAAGAATGGGACAGGGAGTGGGGCTACACCTTC

v_call: TRBV21-1
cdr3_length: 16
j_call: TRBJ1-3
clone_size: NA
d_call: NA
cdr3_aa: CASSKANRIPGNTIYF
cdr3_nt: TGTGCCAGCAGCAAAGCTAACAGAATACCTGGAAACACCATATATTTT

v_call: TRBV5-5
cdr3_length: 16
j_call: TRBJ2-3
clone_size: NA
d_call: TRBD2
cdr3_aa: CASSQRAPGLAHTQYF
cdr3_nt: TGTGCCAGCAGTCAACGTGCACCGGGACTAGCTCATACGCAGTATTTT

v_call: TRBV5-1
cdr3_length: 14
j_call: TRBJ2-7
clone_size: NA
d_call: NA
cdr3_aa: CASSWVAGPYEQYF
cdr3_nt: TGCGCCAGCAGCTGGGTTGCGGGACCCTACGAGCAGTACTTC

v_call: TRBV9
cdr3_length: 15
j_call: TRBJ1-6
clone_size: NA
d_call: TRBD1
cdr3_aa: CASSTQQGPYSPLHF
cdr3_nt: TGTGCCAGCAGCACCCAACAGGGGCCGTACTCACCCCTCCACTTT

v_call: TRBV9
cdr3_length: 14
j_call: TRBJ2-7
clone_size: NA
d_call: NA
cdr3_aa: CASSVGQGFYEQYF
cdr3_nt: TGTGCCAGCAGCGTAGGGCAGGGTTTCTACGAGCAGTACTTC

v_call: TRBV19
cdr3_length: 14
j_call: TRBJ1-2
clone_size: NA
d_call: NA
cdr3_aa: CASSPHRGNYGYTF
cdr3_nt: TGTGCCAGTAGTCCCCACCGAGGCAACTATGGCTACACCTTC

v_call: TRBV5-4
cdr3_length: 15
j_call: TRBJ2-5
clone_size: NA
d_call: TRBD1
cdr3_aa: CASSGGQGGQETQYF
cdr3_nt: TGTGCCAGCAGCGGAGGACAGGGCGGCCAAGAGACCCAGTACTTC

v_call: TRBV2
cdr3_length: 17
j_call: TRBJ2-3
clone_size: NA
d_call: TRBD2
cdr3_aa: CASRRTSGKVFTDTQYF
cdr3_nt: TGTGCCAGCAGGAGGACTAGCGGGAAAGTGTTCACAGATACGCAGTATTTT

v_call: TRBV28
cdr3_length: 14
j_call: TRBJ1-3
clone_size: NA
d_call: TRBD1
cdr3_aa: CASSNRGPRNTIYF
cdr3_nt: TGTGCCAGCAGTAACAGGGGCCCTAGAAACACCATATATTTT

v_call: TRBV11-2
cdr3_length: 15
j_call: TRBJ1-4
clone_size: NA
d_call: NA
cdr3_aa: CASSLAQGTNEKLFF
cdr3_nt: TGTGCCAGCAGCTTAGCCCAGGGGACTAATGAAAAACTGTTTTTT

v_call: TRBV18
cdr3_length: 16
j_call: TRBJ1-2
clone_size: NA
d_call: NA
cdr3_aa: CASSPAGYPSNYGYTF
cdr3_nt: TGTGCCAGCTCACCAGCAGGGTACCCTTCTAACTATGGCTACACCTTC

v_call: TRBV24-1
cdr3_length: 14
j_call: TRBJ2-3
clone_size: once
d_call: TRBD2
cdr3_aa: CATSGLAGTDTQYF
cdr3_nt: TGTGCCACCAGTGGATTAGCGGGAACAGATACGCAGTATTTT

v_call: TRBV7-2
cdr3_length: 15
j_call: TRBJ2-7
clone_size: NA
d_call: NA
cdr3_aa: CASSFGVAVSYEQYF
cdr3_nt: TGTGCCAGCAGCTTTGGAGTCGCGGTTTCCTACGAGCAGTACTTC

v_call: TRBV7-9
cdr3_length: 12
j_call: TRBJ1-1
clone_size: NA
d_call: NA
cdr3_aa: CASSLALSEAFF
cdr3_nt: TGTGCCAGCAGCTTAGCTCTGAGTGAAGCTTTCTTT

v_call: TRBV18
cdr3_length: 17
j_call: TRBJ2-2
clone_size: NA
d_call: TRBD2
cdr3_aa: CASSPIAGGPNTGELFF
cdr3_nt: TGTGCCAGCTCACCTATAGCGGGAGGGCCGAACACCGGGGAGCTGTTTTTT

v_call: TRBV10-3
cdr3_length: 15
j_call: TRBJ1-5
clone_size: NA
d_call: TRBD1
cdr3_aa: CAISRDRDRNQPQHF
cdr3_nt: TGTGCCATCAGTAGGGACAGGGATCGCAATCAGCCCCAGCATTTT

v_call: TRBV9
cdr3_length: 16
j_call: TRBJ2-7
clone_size: NA
d_call: TRBD2
cdr3_aa: CASSGGTSGSSYEQYF
cdr3_nt: TGTGCCAGCAGCGGAGGGACTAGCGGGAGCAGCTACGAGCAGTACTTC

v_call: TRBV19
cdr3_length: 16
j_call: TRBJ2-1
clone_size: few
d_call: TRBD2
cdr3_aa: CASSITRGVSYNEQFF
cdr3_nt: TGTGCCAGTAGTATAACGCGGGGGGTTTCGTACAATGAGCAGTTCTTC

v_call: TRBV6-5
cdr3_length: 12
j_call: TRBJ1-1
clone_size: NA
d_call: NA
cdr3_aa: CASSQNAEEAFF
cdr3_nt: TGTGCCAGCAGTCAAAACGCAGAAGAAGCTTTCTTT

v_call: TRBV19
cdr3_length: 12
j_call: TRBJ2-7
clone_size: NA
d_call: NA
cdr3_aa: CASSAHYGEQYF
cdr3_nt: TGTGCCAGTAGTGCCCATTACGGCGAGCAGTACTTC

v_call: TRBV2
cdr3_length: 15
j_call: TRBJ2-5
clone_size: once
d_call: NA
cdr3_aa: CASSERAGLQETQYF
cdr3_nt: TGTGCCAGCAGTGAAAGGGCAGGACTACAAGAGACCCAGTACTTC

v_call: TRBV5-6
cdr3_length: 15
j_call: TRBJ2-3
clone_size: NA
d_call: TRBD2
cdr3_aa: CASSLTSGSTDTQYF
cdr3_nt: TGTGCCAGCAGCTTGACTAGCGGGAGCACAGATACGCAGTATTTT

v_call: TRBV3-1/TRBV3-2
cdr3_length: 14
j_call: TRBJ1-4
clone_size: NA
d_call: NA
cdr3_aa: CASSQDLRGEKLFF
cdr3_nt: TGTGCCAGCAGCCAAGATCTCAGGGGAGAAAAACTGTTTTTT

v_call: TRBV6-1
cdr3_length: 15
j_call: TRBJ1-2
clone_size: NA
d_call: TRBD1
cdr3_aa: CASSEGSRTGTGYTF
cdr3_nt: TGTGCCAGCAGTGAAGGAAGTCGGACAGGGACGGGCTACACCTTC

v_call: TRBV27
cdr3_length: 16
j_call: TRBJ2-5
clone_size: NA
d_call: NA
cdr3_aa: CASSLRASFLQETQYF
cdr3_nt: TGTGCCAGCAGTTTGAGGGCTAGCTTTCTTCAAGAGACCCAGTACTTC

v_call: TRBV28
cdr3_length: 13
j_call: TRBJ1-2
clone_size: NA
d_call: TRBD1
cdr3_aa: CASSRQGGDGYTF
cdr3_nt: TGTGCCAGCAGCCGACAGGGGGGCGATGGCTACACCTTC

v_call: TRBV6-5
cdr3_length: 12
j_call: TRBJ2-2
clone_size: NA
d_call: NA
cdr3_aa: CASRRNLGELFF
cdr3_nt: TGTGCCAGCAGGAGAAACCTCGGGGAGCTGTTTTTT

v_call: TRBV7-2
cdr3_length: 14
j_call: TRBJ2-5
clone_size: NA
d_call: NA
cdr3_aa: CASSFRADQETQYF
cdr3_nt: TGTGCCAGCAGCTTCCGAGCTGACCAAGAGACCCAGTACTTC